The clone carrying this T cell receptor (beta chain) was counted only a few times. Its antigen is unknown. The CDR3 is made up of 15 amino acids. The V gene end was trimmed by 5 bases and the J gene end by 0 bases; junction bases not matched to a gene: 5. Per the germline V gene, CDR1 is DFQATT and CDR2 is SNEGSKA (reference sequence). This record belongs to a study of T-cell reconstitution after alpha-beta-depleted transplantation in children. Regarding the study as a whole: After transplant, high TCRbeta diversity at day 60 in some patients arose from surviving recipient T cells and thymic progenitors. T-cell counts and diversity at one year post-transplant came mainly from newly produced T cells. As was reported, about two months after transplant, alpha-beta T cells came from several hundred expanded graft clones.

For TCRbeta, the library was prepared with unique molecular identifiers. TCRdb re-called the PCR reads with MiXCR, one entry per CDR3 protein. The table records about 440,000 distinct CDR3 sequences, around 46% of them present only once. The specimen was PBMCs, collected before TCRalphabeta/CD19-depleted stem cell transplant. The chain carries TRBV20-1 and TRBJ2-3; 10 nucleotides align to TRBD2. This TCR was sampled from a girl between 2 and 10 years old with aplastic anemia, due to receive a stem cell transplant. Here the CDR3 reads CSAVAGGASTDTQYF. CDR3 sequence (DNA): TGCAGTGCTGTAGCGGGAGGAGCTAGCACAGATACGCAGTATTTT.